Listed below are T cell receptor beta chains from one sample, sequenced in a study of blood T cell repertoires in COVID-19. TCRdb keeps only in-frame clones here, not all; method: immunoSEQ multiplex PCR. Of 45,000 to 70,000 clones listed, 89% are singletons. Sequenced sample: peripheral blood. The receptors stem from a woman aged 55-69 years with active COVID-19. Both conserved end residues are part of each CDR3. D genes are given only for firm matches. Clone size appears in some rows only: once, few, many, or a class for an expanded clone.

d_gene | j_gene | abundance | len | v_gene | CDR3aa | CDR3nt
- | TRBJ2-7 | - | 14 | TRBV10-2 | CASHLGQGGYEQYF | TGCGCCAGCCACCTCGGGCAGGGCGGCTACGAGCAGTACTTC
- | TRBJ1-1 | few | 13 | TRBV18 | CASSVQGNTEAFF | TGTGCCAGCTCAGTACAGGGGAACACTGAAGCTTTCTTT
- | TRBJ2-3 | - | 18 | TRBV10-3 | CAISEGSRSRSGTDTQYF | TGTGCCATCAGTGAAGGATCTAGGTCGAGGAGTGGGACAGATACGCAGTATTTT
TRBD2 | TRBJ2-1 | - | 14 | TRBV6-6 | CASRSSGGPPEQFF | TGTGCCAGCAGAAGTAGCGGGGGGCCACCTGAGCAGTTCTTC
- | TRBJ1-1 | - | 12 | TRBV6-5 | CATREVDTEAFF | TGTGCCACCAGGGAGGTTGACACTGAAGCTTTCTTT
- | TRBJ1-3 | - | 13 | TRBV27 | CASRDSSGNTIYF | TGTGCCAGCAGGGACAGCTCTGGAAACACCATATATTTT
TRBD1 | TRBJ1-5 | once | 13 | TRBV6-5 | CASLYRGNQPQHF | TGTGCCAGCCTATACAGGGGGAATCAGCCCCAGCATTTT
TRBD1 | TRBJ2-2 | - | 15 | TRBV5-5 | CASSLGTGIHGELFF | TGTGCCAGCAGCTTGGGGACAGGGATTCACGGGGAGCTGTTTTTT
TRBD1 | TRBJ2-2 | - | 15 | TRBV5-6 | CASTLDRGWTGELFF | TGTGCCAGCACCCTAGACAGGGGTTGGACCGGGGAGCTGTTTTTT
- | TRBJ2-5 | - | 13 | TRBV5-4 | CASSLGSQETQYF | TGTGCCAGCAGCTTGGGTTCGCAAGAGACCCAGTACTTC
TRBD2 | TRBJ2-7 | - | 15 | TRBV7-9 | CASSLAAGGSYEQYF | TGTGCCAGCAGCTTAGCGGCGGGGGGATCCTACGAGCAGTACTTC
- | TRBJ2-7 | - | 15 | TRBV6-5 | CASRVAGSSSYEQYF | TGTGCCAGCAGAGTTGCCGGGTCCTCCTCCTACGAGCAGTACTTC
- | TRBJ2-3 | - | 14 | TRBV7-3 | CASSGAGRTDTQYF | TGTGCCAGCAGCGGGGCGGGACGCACAGATACGCAGTATTTT
TRBD1 | TRBJ1-4 | - | 14 | TRBV27 | CASRRTGGLEKLFF | TGTGCCAGCAGGCGGACAGGGGGCTTGGAAAAACTGTTTTTT
- | TRBJ1-2 | - | 14 | TRBV4-1 | CASSQELLESGYTF | TGCGCCAGCAGCCAAGAATTACTCGAGAGCGGCTACACCTTC
- | TRBJ1-6 | - | 14 | TRBV19 | CASTPEQGGLPLHF | TGTGCCAGTACCCCCGAACAGGGTGGTTTACCCCTCCACTTT
TRBD2 | TRBJ2-1 | - | 15 | TRBV11-2 | CASSLIWGGYNEQFF | TGTGCCAGCAGCTTAATCTGGGGGGGTTACAATGAGCAGTTCTTC
TRBD2 | TRBJ2-5 | - | 16 | TRBV6-5 | CASSYSWAGGQETQYF | TGTGCCAGCAGTTACTCGTGGGCGGGGGGGCAAGAGACCCAGTACTTC
- | TRBJ2-1 | once | 14 | TRBV2 | CASNFAGRYNEQFF | TGTGCCAGCAATTTTGCGGGGCGTTACAATGAGCAGTTCTTC
- | TRBJ2-7 | - | 12 | TRBV5-1 | CASSLTRGEQYF | TGCGCCAGCAGCTTGACCAGGGGCGAGCAGTACTTC
TRBD1 | TRBJ1-6 | - | 15 | TRBV19 | CASSRTGTGESPLHF | TGTGCCAGTAGTAGAACCGGGACAGGGGAATCACCCCTCCACTTT
- | TRBJ1-2 | - | 12 | TRBV7-9 | CASSLEVQGYTF | TGTGCCAGCAGCTTAGAAGTCCAGGGCTACACCTTC
- | TRBJ1-2 | - | 15 | TRBV5-1 | CASSPGLFSDYGYTF | TGCGCCAGCAGCCCAGGTTTGTTTTCGGACTATGGCTACACCTTC
TRBD1 | TRBJ1-2 | - | 12 | TRBV12-3/TRBV12-4 | CASSWTRGGYTF | TGTGCCAGCAGTTGGACCAGGGGGGGCTACACCTTC
- | TRBJ1-2 | - | 16 | TRBV18 | CASSPLRPQATYGYTF | TGTGCCAGCTCACCTCTACGACCACAGGCAACCTATGGCTACACCTTC
TRBD2 | TRBJ2-7 | few | 17 | TRBV4-1 | CASSQDWASGDLYEQYF | TGCGCCAGCAGCCAAGATTGGGCTAGCGGGGATCTTTACGAGCAGTACTTC
- | TRBJ2-3 | - | 14 | TRBV6-2/TRBV6-3 | CASSWGETADTQYF | TGTGCCAGCAGTTGGGGAGAAACTGCAGATACGCAGTATTTT
- | TRBJ1-1 | - | 10 | TRBV6-5 | CASRMAEAFF | TGTGCCAGCCGCATGGCCGAAGCTTTCTTT
- | TRBJ2-5 | - | 15 | TRBV15 | CATSLSRGAKETQYF | TGTGCCACCAGCCTCAGTCGGGGGGCCAAAGAGACCCAGTACTTC
- | TRBJ1-6 | - | 16 | TRBV11-2 | CASSYTSSSYNSPLHF | TGTGCCAGCAGCTATACTTCGAGCTCCTATAATTCACCCCTCCACTTT
TRBD1 | TRBJ2-7 | - | 14 | TRBV7-6 | CASSLVGQTYEQYF | TGTGCCAGCAGCTTAGTGGGACAGACCTACGAGCAGTACTTC
TRBD1 | TRBJ2-3 | - | 14 | TRBV2 | CAIRRDSLTDTQYF | TGTGCCATTCGCCGGGACAGTCTCACAGATACGCAGTATTTT
- | TRBJ1-2 | - | 16 | TRBV4-2 | CASSQEVAVANYGYTF | TGTGCCAGCAGCCAAGAGGTAGCGGTAGCTAACTATGGCTACACCTTC